This T cell receptor beta chain derives from a study of beta chain features in type 1 diabetes. In the study overall: Fewer than 140,000,000 sorted cells were examined across all samples.

The study, taken as a whole, reports: Naive, central memory and regulatory TCRB repertoires appeared more similar among patients than healthy donors.

The germline gives CDR1 SGHDN, CDR2 FVKESK. V lost 0 bases, J lost 5 bases, and 8 bases lay in between. This CDR3 contains 13 residues. CD45RO/CCR7/CD25/CD127/CD95/CD27 sorting isolated CD4+ naive, central memory, regulatory and stem cell-like memory cells. Since all of the isolated RNA was reverse transcribed, expressed TCRB transcripts were what got sequenced. Regulatory, naive and central memory T cell samples averaged approximately 3.9 million reads. The repertoire was sequenced with immunoSEQ multiplex PCR; TCRdb's copy has only in-frame clones and lacks some. This table has some 410,000 clones, roughly an eighth appearing once. Of note for this clone: Its specificity is unknown.

The rearrangement uses TRBV14 and TRBJ2-7; D not resolved. The TCR was taken from a woman aged 18-29 years in good health. The sequenced sample consisted of naive CD4+ T cells from blood. In DNA, the CDR3 is TGTGCCAGCAGCCAAGATATCGGTCACGAGCAGTACGTC. It is translated as CASSQDIGHEQYV.